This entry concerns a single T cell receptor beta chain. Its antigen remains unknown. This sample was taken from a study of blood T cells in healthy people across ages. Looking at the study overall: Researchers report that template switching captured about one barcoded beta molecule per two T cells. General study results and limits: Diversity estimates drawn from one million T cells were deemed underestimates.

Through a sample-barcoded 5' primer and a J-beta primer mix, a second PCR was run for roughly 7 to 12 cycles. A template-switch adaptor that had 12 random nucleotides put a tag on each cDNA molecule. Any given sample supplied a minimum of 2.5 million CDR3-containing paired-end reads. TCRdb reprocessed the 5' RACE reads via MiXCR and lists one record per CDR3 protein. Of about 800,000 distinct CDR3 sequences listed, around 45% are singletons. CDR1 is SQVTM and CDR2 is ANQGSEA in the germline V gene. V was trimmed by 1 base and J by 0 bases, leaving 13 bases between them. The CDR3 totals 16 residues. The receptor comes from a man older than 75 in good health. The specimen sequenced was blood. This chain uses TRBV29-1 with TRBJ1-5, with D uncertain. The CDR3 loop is CSVEGSRDYSNQPQHF. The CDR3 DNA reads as TGCAGCGTTGAAGGAAGCCGTGACTATAGCAATCAGCCCCAGCATTTT.